This T cell receptor beta chain emerged from a study of high-grade serous ovarian cancer treatment subgroups. Study as a whole: On average, just over 14,000 reads and 7,000 to 8,500 unique TCR beta rearrangements were obtained per sample.

The trim removed 4 bases at V and 0 bases at J, leaving 5 bases unmatched. Germline V gene lookup returns CDR1 KGHSH and CDR2 LQKENI. The CDR3 has 17 residues. Findings of the study overall: Without spatial data, bulk sequencing limits insight into HGSC tumor diversity.

Repertoires were generated with immunoSEQ multiplex PCR, while TCRdb's copy carries only in-frame clones and drops some. The sample has about 8,500 clones, approximately 80% seen once; the top ten hold roughly 6.5%. Tumor tissue was taken before any definitive surgery or chemotherapy was given. As to this clone: The target antigen is unknown.

This TCR derives from a human donor with high-grade serous ovarian cancer. Sequencing was carried out using tumor tissue. V and J are TRBV18 and TRBJ1-6, with 8 bases lining up with TRBD1. The CDR3 DNA is TGTGCCAGCTCACTGACAGGGGACAGCTCCTATAATTCACCCCTCCACTTT. Residues: CASSLTGDSSYNSPLHF.